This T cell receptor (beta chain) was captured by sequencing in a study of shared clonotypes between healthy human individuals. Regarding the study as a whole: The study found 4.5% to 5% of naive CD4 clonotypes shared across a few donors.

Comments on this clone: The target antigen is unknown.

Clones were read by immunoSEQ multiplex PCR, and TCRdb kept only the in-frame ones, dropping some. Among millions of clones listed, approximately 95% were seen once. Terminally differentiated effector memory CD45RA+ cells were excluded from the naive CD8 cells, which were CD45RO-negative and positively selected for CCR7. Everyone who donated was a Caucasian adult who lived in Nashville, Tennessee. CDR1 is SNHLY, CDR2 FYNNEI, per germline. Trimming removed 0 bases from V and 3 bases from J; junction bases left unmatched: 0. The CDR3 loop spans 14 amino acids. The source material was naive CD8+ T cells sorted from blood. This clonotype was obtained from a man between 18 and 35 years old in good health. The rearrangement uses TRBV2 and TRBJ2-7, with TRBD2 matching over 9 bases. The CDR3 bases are TGTGCCAGCAGTGAAGCGCGGGGGGGCTACGAGCAGTACTTC. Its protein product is CASSEARGGYEQYF.